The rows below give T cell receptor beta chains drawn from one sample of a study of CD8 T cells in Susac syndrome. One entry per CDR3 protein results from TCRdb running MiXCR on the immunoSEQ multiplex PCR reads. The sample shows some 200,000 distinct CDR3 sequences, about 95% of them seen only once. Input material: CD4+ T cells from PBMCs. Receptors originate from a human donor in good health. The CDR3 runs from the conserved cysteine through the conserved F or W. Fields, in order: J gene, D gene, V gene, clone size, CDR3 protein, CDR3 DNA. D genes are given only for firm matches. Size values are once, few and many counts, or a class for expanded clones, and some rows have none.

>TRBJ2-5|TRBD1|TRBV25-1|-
CASTWTGLETQYF
TGTGCCAGCACTTGGACAGGGTTGGAGACCCAGTACTTC
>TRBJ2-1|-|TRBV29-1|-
CSVEDLLEQFF
TGCAGCGTTGAAGATCTCCTTGAGCAGTTCTTC
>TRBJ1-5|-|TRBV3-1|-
CASSQGGGQAQHF
TGTGCCAGCAGCCAAGGGGGCGGCCAGGCCCAGCATTTT
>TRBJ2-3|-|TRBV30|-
CAWSENIADTQYF
TGTGCCTGGAGTGAAAATATAGCAGATACGCAGTATTTT
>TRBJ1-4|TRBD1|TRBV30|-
CAWSNRGLREKLFF
TGTGCCTGGAGTAACAGGGGGCTTCGTGAAAAACTGTTTTTT
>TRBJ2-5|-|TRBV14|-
CASSQFETQYF
TGTGCCAGCAGCCAATTCGAGACCCAGTACTTC
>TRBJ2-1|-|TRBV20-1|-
CSASVYNEQFF
TGCAGTGCTAGCGTCTACAATGAGCAGTTCTTC
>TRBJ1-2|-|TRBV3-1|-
CASSQALGDYGYTF
TGTGCCAGCAGCCAAGCTTTGGGAGATTATGGCTACACCTTC
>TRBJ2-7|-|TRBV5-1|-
CASSWDGVYEQYF
TGCGCCAGCAGCTGGGACGGTGTCTACGAGCAGTACTTC
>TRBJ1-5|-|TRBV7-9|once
CASSFRGQPQHF
TGTGCCAGCAGCTTTAGAGGACAGCCCCAGCATTTT
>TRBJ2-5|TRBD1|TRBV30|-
CAWKSGGQETQYF
TGTGCCTGGAAATCAGGGGGCCAAGAGACCCAGTACTTC
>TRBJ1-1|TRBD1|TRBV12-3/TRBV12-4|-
CASSLGTGSEAFF
TGTGCCAGCAGTTTAGGGACAGGGTCTGAAGCTTTCTTT
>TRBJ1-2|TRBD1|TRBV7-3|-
CASSPGTGEGYGYTF
TGTGCCAGCAGCCCTGGGACAGGGGAGGGCTATGGCTACACCTTC
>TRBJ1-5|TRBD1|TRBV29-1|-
CSVSRGQGQPQHF
TGCAGCGTTTCCAGGGGGCAGGGTCAGCCCCAGCATTTT
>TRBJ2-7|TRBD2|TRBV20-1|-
CSVLGLAGLYEQYF
TGCAGTGTCTTGGGACTAGCGGGACTCTACGAGCAGTACTTC
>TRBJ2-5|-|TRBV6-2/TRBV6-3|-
CASSPTGYQETQYF
TGTGCCAGCAGTCCCACCGGGTACCAAGAGACCCAGTACTTC
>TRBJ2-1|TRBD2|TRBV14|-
CASSLSLAGLDEQFF
TGTGCCAGCAGCCTAAGTCTAGCGGGATTGGATGAGCAGTTCTTC
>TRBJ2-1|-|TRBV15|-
CATSREGVEQFF
TGTGCCACCAGCAGAGAAGGAGTTGAGCAGTTCTTC
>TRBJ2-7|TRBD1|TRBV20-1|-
CSAPGQGHRLDEQYF
TGCAGTGCGCCGGGACAGGGGCATCGGCTCGACGAGCAGTACTTC
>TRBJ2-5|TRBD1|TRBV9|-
CASSSQGPQYF
TGTGCCAGCAGCTCACAGGGGCCCCAGTACTTC
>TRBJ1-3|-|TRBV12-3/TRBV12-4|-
CASSFGGNTIYF
TGTGCCAGCAGTTTCGGGGGAAACACCATATATTTT
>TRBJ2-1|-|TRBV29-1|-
CSVAKQLEQFF
TGCAGCGTTGCGAAGCAGTTGGAGCAGTTCTTC
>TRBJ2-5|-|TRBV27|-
CASSKERAQETQYF
TGTGCCAGCTCCAAGGAGAGGGCCCAAGAGACCCAGTACTTC
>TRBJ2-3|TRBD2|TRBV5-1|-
CASSLARAGGQEDTQYF
TGCGCCAGCAGCTTGGCCAGGGCGGGAGGGCAGGAAGATACGCAGTATTTT
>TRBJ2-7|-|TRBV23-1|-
CASSQLGHGEYEQYF
TGCGCCAGCAGTCAGCTCGGACACGGTGAATACGAGCAGTACTTC
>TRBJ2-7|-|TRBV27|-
CASSRADSYEQYF
TGTGCCAGCTCCAGGGCGGATTCCTACGAGCAGTACTTC
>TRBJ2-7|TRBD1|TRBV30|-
CATHSRGRSYEQYF
TGTGCCACCCACTCCAGGGGGCGATCCTACGAGCAGTACTTC
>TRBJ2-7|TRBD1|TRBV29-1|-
CSAGTAYEQYF
TGCAGCGCCGGGACAGCCTACGAGCAGTACTTC
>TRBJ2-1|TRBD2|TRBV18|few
CASSQTSGYNEQFF
TGTGCCAGCTCTCAGACTAGCGGCTACAATGAGCAGTTCTTC
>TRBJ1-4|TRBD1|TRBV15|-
CATRTGNNEKLFF
TGTGCCACCAGGACAGGGAATAATGAAAAACTGTTTTTT
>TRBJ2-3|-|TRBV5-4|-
CASSSREPDTQYF
TGTGCCAGCAGCTCCAGGGAGCCAGATACGCAGTATTTT
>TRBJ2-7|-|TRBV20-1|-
CSAIAKRVPYEQYF
TGCAGTGCTATTGCGAAGCGGGTGCCCTACGAGCAGTACTTC
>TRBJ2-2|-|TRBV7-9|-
CASSEQGRELFF
TGTGCCAGCAGCGAACAGGGCAGGGAGCTGTTTTTT
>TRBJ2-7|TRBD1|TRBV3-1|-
CASSQGGQGASQYF
TGTGCCAGCAGCCAGGGGGGACAGGGGGCGAGCCAGTACTTC
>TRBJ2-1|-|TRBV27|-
CASSWGGGRYEQFF
TGTGCCAGCAGTTGGGGGGGCGGGAGATATGAGCAGTTCTTC
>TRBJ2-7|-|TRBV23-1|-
CASSHGGSVQYF
TGCGCCAGCAGTCATGGAGGGTCTGTGCAGTACTTC
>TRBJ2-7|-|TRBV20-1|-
CSARDLRVLGGYEQYF
TGCAGTGCTAGAGATCTTAGGGTCCTCGGTGGCTACGAGCAGTACTTC
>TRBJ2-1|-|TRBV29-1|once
CSVLGVASNEQFF
TGCAGCGTATTGGGAGTAGCTTCGAATGAGCAGTTCTTC
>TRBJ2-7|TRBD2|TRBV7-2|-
CASSLDRKASGRYEQYF
TGTGCCAGCAGCTTAGACCGAAAGGCTAGCGGGAGGTACGAGCAGTACTTC
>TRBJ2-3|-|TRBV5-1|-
CASSSAGRATSGDTQYF
TGCGCCAGCAGTTCAGCAGGGCGAGCTACTAGTGGAGATACGCAGTATTTT
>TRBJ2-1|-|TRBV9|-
CASSVGRTYNEQFF
TGTGCCAGCAGCGTTGGTCGCACCTACAATGAGCAGTTCTTC
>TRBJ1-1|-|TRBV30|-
CAWSTEGGTEAFF
TGTGCCTGGAGTACCGAGGGCGGGACTGAAGCTTTCTTT
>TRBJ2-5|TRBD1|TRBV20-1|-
CSAGQGGEETQYF
TGCAGTGCGGGACAGGGGGGTGAGGAGACCCAGTACTTC
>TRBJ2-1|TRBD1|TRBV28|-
CASSFRDSNEQFF
TGTGCCAGCAGTTTCCGGGACAGCAATGAGCAGTTCTTC
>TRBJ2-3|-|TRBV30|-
CAWSELDTQYF
TGTGCCTGGAGTGAGTTGGATACGCAGTATTTT
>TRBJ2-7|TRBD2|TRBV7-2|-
CASSWPGTSGRAVEQYF
TGTGCCAGCAGCTGGCCCGGGACTAGCGGGAGGGCCGTCGAGCAGTACTTC
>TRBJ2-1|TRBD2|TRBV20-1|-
CSASNSASGTDNEQFF
TGCAGTGCTAGCAACTCAGCTAGCGGGACTGACAATGAGCAGTTCTTC
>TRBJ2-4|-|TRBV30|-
CAWTDKNIQYF
TGTGCCTGGACGGACAAAAACATTCAGTACTTC
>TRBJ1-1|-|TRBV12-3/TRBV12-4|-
CASSLMENTEAFF
TGTGCCAGCAGTTTAATGGAGAACACTGAAGCTTTCTTT
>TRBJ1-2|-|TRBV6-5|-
CASSLRGVGYTF
TGTGCCAGCAGCCTCCGAGGGGTTGGCTACACCTTC
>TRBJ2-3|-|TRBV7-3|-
CASSLTGDTQYF
TGTGCCAGCAGCTTAACAGGAGATACGCAGTATTTT
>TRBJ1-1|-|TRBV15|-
CATSTLERDTEAFF
TGTGCCACCAGCACCCTGGAAAGGGACACTGAAGCTTTCTTT
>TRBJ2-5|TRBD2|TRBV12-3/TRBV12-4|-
CAHTAGTSAETQYF
TGTGCCCACACCGCCGGGACTAGCGCGGAGACCCAGTACTTC
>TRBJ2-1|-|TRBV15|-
CATEGNMNNEQFF
TGTGCCACCGAGGGCAACATGAACAATGAGCAGTTCTTC